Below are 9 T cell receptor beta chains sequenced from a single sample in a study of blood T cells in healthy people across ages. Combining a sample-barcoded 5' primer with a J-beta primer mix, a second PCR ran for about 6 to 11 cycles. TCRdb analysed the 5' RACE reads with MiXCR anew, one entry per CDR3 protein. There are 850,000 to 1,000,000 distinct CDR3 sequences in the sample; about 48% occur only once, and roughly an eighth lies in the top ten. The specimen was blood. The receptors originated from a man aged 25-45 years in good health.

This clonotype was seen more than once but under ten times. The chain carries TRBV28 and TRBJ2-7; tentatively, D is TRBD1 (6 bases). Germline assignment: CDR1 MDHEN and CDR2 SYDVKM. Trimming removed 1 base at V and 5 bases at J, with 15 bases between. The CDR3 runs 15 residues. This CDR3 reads CASSLLSQGYNEQYF. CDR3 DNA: TGTGCCAGCAGTTTATTATCCCAGGGGTATAACGAGCAGTACTTC.

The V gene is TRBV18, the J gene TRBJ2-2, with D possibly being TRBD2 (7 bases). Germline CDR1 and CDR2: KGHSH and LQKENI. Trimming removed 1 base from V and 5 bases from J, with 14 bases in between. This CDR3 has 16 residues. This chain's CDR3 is CASSPRGGAETGELFF. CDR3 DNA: TGTGCCAGCTCACCACGCGGGGGCGCGGAAACCGGGGAGCTGTTTTTT.

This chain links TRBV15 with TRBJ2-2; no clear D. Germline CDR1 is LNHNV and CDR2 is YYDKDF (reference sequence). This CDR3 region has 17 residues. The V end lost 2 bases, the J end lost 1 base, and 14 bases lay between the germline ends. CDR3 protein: CATSRRTDGLNTGELFF. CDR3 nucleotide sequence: TGTGCCACCAGCAGAAGGACGGACGGTCTGAACACCGGGGAGCTGTTTTTT. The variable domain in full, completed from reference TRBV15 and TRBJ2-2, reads DAMVIQNPRYQVTQFGKPVTLSCSQTLNHNVMYWYQQKSSQAPKLLFHYYDKDFNNEADTPDNFQSRRPNTSFCFLDIRSPGLGDTAMYLCATSRRTDGLNTGELFFGEGSRLTVL.

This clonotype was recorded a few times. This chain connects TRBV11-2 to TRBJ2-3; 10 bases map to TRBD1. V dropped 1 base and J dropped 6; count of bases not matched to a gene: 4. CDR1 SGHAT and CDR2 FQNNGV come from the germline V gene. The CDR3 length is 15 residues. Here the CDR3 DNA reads TGTGCCAGCAGCTTAGGGGACAGGGGAGCCGATACGCAGTATTTT. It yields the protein CASSLGDRGADTQYF.

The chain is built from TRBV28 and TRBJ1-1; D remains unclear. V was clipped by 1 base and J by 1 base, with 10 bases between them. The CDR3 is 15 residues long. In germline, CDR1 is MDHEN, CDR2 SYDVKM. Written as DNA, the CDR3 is TGTGCCAGCAGTTTATCGAGGGCACCGAACACTGAAGCTTTCTTT. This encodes CASSLSRAPNTEAFF.

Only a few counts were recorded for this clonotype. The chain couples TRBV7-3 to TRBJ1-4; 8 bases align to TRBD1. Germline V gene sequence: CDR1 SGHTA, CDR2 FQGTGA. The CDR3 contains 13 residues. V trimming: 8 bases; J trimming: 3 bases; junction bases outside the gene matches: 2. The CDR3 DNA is TGTGCCAGCCGACAGGGGCCTAATGAAAAACTGTTTTTT. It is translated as CASRQGPNEKLFF.

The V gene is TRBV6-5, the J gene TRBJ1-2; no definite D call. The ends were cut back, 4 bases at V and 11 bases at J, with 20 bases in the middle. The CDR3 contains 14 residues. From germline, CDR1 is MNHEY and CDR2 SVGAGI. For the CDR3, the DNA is TGTGCCAGCAGTTCGACATCGAACCTAAAGGTGTACACCTTC. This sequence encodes CASSSTSNLKVYTF.

Here the CDR3 reads CAISDRELYEQYF. CDR3 in DNA: TGTGCCATCAGTGACAGGGAACTCTACGAGCAGTACTTC. This chain links TRBV10-3 with TRBJ2-7; D possibly corresponds to TRBD1 (5 bases). This CDR3 has 13 amino acids. V was trimmed by 3 bases and J by 3 bases, leaving 9 bases between them. Germline values: CDR1 ENHRY, CDR2 SYGVKD.

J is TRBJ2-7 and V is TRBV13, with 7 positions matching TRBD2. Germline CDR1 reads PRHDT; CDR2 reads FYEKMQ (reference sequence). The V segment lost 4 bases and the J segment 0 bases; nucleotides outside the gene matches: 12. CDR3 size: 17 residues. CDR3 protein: CASSSNRWGGLSYEQYF. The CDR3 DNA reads TGTGCCAGCAGCTCTAACCGTTGGGGGGGACTCTCCTACGAGCAGTACTTC.